These T cell receptor beta chains were read from a single sample in a study of cytomegalovirus exposure and HLA in healthy donors. Clones were read by immunoSEQ multiplex PCR, and TCRdb kept only the in-frame ones, dropping some. The sample contains some 74,000 clones, 80% of which appear only once. The sample was PBMCs. The origin of the receptors is a male donor in good health and CMV-seronegative. Each CDR3 is given with its conserved first and last residue. A D gene is named only where the DNA matches it firmly. Size values are once, few and many counts, or a class for expanded clones, and some rows have none.

v_gene	d_gene	j_gene	abundance	CDR3aa	CDR3nt
TRBV7-8	NA	TRBJ2-7	NA	CASSLAPLNRAGEQYF	TGTGCCAGCAGCTTAGCTCCCTTGAACAGGGCGGGTGAGCAGTACTTC
TRBV9	TRBD1	TRBJ1-2	NA	CASSQGGAGYGYTF	TGTGCCAGCAGTCAAGGGGGCGCCGGCTATGGCTACACCTTC
TRBV5-8	TRBD1	TRBJ1-3	NA	CASSRTGRGNTIYF	TGTGCCAGCAGCCGGACAGGGCGGGGAAACACCATATATTTT
TRBV5-1	NA	TRBJ2-3	NA	CASSSPTSTDTQYF	TGCGCCAGCAGCTCCCCGACAAGCACAGATACGCAGTATTTT
TRBV7-2	NA	TRBJ2-5	NA	CASSLMSTRPQETQYF	TGTGCCAGCAGCTTAATGTCGACTCGCCCCCAAGAGACCCAGTACTTC
TRBV6-6	TRBD2	TRBJ2-4	NA	CASRELAGGTKNIQYF	TGTGCCAGCAGAGAACTAGCGGGAGGGACCAAAAACATTCAGTACTTC
TRBV19	TRBD1	TRBJ1-6	NA	CASSIRQGLDNSPLHF	TGTGCCAGTAGTATAAGACAGGGACTCGATAATTCACCCCTCCACTTT
TRBV10-2	NA	TRBJ2-2	NA	CASRLKEDTGELFF	TGCGCCAGCAGACTAAAAGAGGACACCGGGGAGCTGTTTTTT
TRBV9	TRBD1	TRBJ2-3	NA	CASTVGVGGADTQYF	TGTGCCAGCACCGTGGGGGTAGGGGGCGCAGATACGCAGTATTTT
TRBV5-4	NA	TRBJ1-2	NA	CASSLYGGVDGYTF	TGTGCCAGCAGCTTGTATGGGGGGGTGGATGGCTACACCTTC
TRBV18	NA	TRBJ1-1	NA	CASSPAEFAEAFF	TGTGCCAGCTCACCGGCGGAGTTCGCTGAAGCTTTCTTT
TRBV7-8	NA	TRBJ1-5	NA	CASSLFALGAVSNQPQHF	TGTGCCAGCAGCTTATTTGCTTTGGGGGCTGTAAGCAATCAGCCCCAGCATTTT
TRBV27	TRBD2	TRBJ2-1	NA	CASSLLGGGVDEQFF	TGTGCCAGCAGTTTGTTGGGCGGGGGGGTCGATGAGCAGTTCTTC
TRBV5-6	NA	TRBJ1-2	NA	CASSSGRRDGYPF	TGTGCCAGCAGCTCCGGAAGGCGGGATGGCTACCCCTTC
TRBV4-2	TRBD2	TRBJ2-5	NA	CASSRTLTAGAVQETQYF	TGTGCCAGCAGCCGAACATTGACAGCGGGGGCCGTCCAAGAGACCCAGTACTTC
TRBV7-9	NA	TRBJ1-6	NA	CASSQGQYNSPLHF	TGTGCCAGCAGCCAAGGACAGTATAATTCACCCCTCCACTTT
TRBV7-2	NA	TRBJ2-5	NA	CASSPTVRGLATQYF	TGTGCCAGCAGCCCGACGGTGCGGGGGCTGGCGACCCAGTACTTC
TRBV10-3	NA	TRBJ2-1	NA	CAISGRGVGDEQFF	TGTGCCATCAGTGGGAGGGGAGTTGGGGATGAGCAGTTCTTC
TRBV5-1	NA	TRBJ2-3	NA	CASSLYRVTDTQYF	TGCGCCAGCAGCTTATATCGGGTCACAGATACGCAGTATTTT
TRBV7-8	NA	TRBJ1-2	NA	CASSLVYQMGGYTF	TGTGCCAGCAGCTTAGTATACCAGATGGGCGGCTACACCTTC
TRBV5-6	NA	TRBJ2-7	NA	CASSLRQAYEQYF	TGTGCCAGCAGCTTGAGACAGGCCTACGAGCAGTACTTC
TRBV19	TRBD2	TRBJ2-2	few	CASSFPTSGRAQELFF	TGTGCCAGTAGTTTTCCGACTAGCGGGAGGGCCCAGGAGCTGTTTTTT
TRBV29-1	TRBD1	TRBJ1-1	NA	CSVEAGGNTEAFF	TGCAGCGTTGAAGCAGGGGGGAACACTGAAGCTTTCTTT
TRBV28	TRBD1	TRBJ1-1	NA	CASSSGTGVLNTEAFF	TGTGCCAGCAGTTCCGGGACAGGGGTGCTGAACACTGAAGCTTTCTTT
TRBV30	NA	TRBJ2-1	NA	CAWETTGRPYNEQFF	TGTGCCTGGGAAACAACAGGGCGCCCCTACAATGAGCAGTTCTTC
TRBV27	NA	TRBJ1-4	NA	CASRGGGRVANEKLFF	TGTGCCAGCAGGGGCGGGGGTAGGGTCGCTAATGAAAAACTGTTTTTT
TRBV5-4	TRBD2	TRBJ2-1	NA	CASSFSGRVQFF	TGTGCCAGCAGCTTTAGCGGGAGGGTGCAGTTCTTC
TRBV5-1	NA	TRBJ2-1	NA	CASSYSTQGYNEQFF	TGCGCCAGCAGCTATTCGACACAGGGCTACAATGAGCAGTTCTTC
TRBV7-9	NA	TRBJ1-2	NA	CSSSGSGSGYTF	TGTTCCAGCAGCGGGAGTGGAAGTGGCTACACCTTC
TRBV4-3	NA	TRBJ2-3	NA	CASSQESFRGRRGPRTDTQYF	TGCGCCAGCAGCCAAGAATCCTTCCGGGGGAGGCGAGGACCCCGCACAGATACGCAGTATTTT
TRBV29-1	NA	TRBJ1-1	NA	CSVFLGARAFF	TGCAGCGTTTTTCTAGGGGCGCGGGCTTTCTTT
TRBV6-1	NA	TRBJ1-1	NA	CASSETPVNEAFF	TGTGCCAGCAGTGAAACACCAGTTAACGAAGCTTTCTTT
TRBV7-2	TRBD2	TRBJ2-3	NA	CASSLRRRGADTQYF	TGTGCCAGCAGCTTACGGAGGCGGGGGGCAGATACGCAGTATTTT
TRBV5-1	TRBD1	TRBJ1-3	NA	CASSPTGAGNTIYF	TGCGCCAGCAGCCCGACAGGGGCTGGAAACACCATATATTTT
TRBV6-5	NA	TRBJ1-6	NA	CASSRQSYNSPLHF	TGTGCCAGCAGCAGACAGAGCTATAATTCACCCCTCCACTTT
TRBV7-9	TRBD1	TRBJ2-7	NA	CASSQGAYEQYF	TGTGCCAGCAGTCAGGGGGCTTACGAGCAGTACTTC
TRBV27	NA	TRBJ2-3	NA	CASALGTIAEPSTDTQYF	TGTGCCAGCGCCCTTGGGACCATAGCGGAGCCAAGCACAGATACGCAGTATTTT
TRBV2	TRBD2	TRBJ2-5	NA	CASSGGGFQETQYF	TGTGCCAGCAGTGGCGGGGGGTTCCAAGAGACCCAGTACTTC
TRBV15	TRBD1	TRBJ1-4	NA	CATSGDGTGHEKLFF	TGTGCCACCAGCGGGGACGGGACAGGGCATGAAAAACTGTTTTTT
TRBV5-4	NA	TRBJ2-7	NA	CASSLGLESSYEQYF	TGTGCCAGCAGCTTGGGCCTAGAGAGCTCCTACGAGCAGTACTTC
TRBV7-9	NA	TRBJ1-1	few	CASSPGQYNTEAFF	TGTGCCAGCAGCCCTGGACAGTATAACACTGAAGCTTTCTTT
TRBV19	TRBD2	TRBJ2-2	few	CASTLRAGGVGELFF	TGTGCCAGTACCCTCCGAGCGGGGGGGGTCGGGGAGCTGTTTTTT
TRBV29-1	NA	TRBJ2-3	NA	CSVEGGNNFNTQYF	TGCAGCGTTGAAGGCGGGAATAATTTCAATACGCAGTATTTT
TRBV7-9	NA	TRBJ2-3	NA	CASSLAQGPVDTQYF	TGTGCCAGCAGCTTAGCGCAGGGCCCGGTAGATACGCAGTATTTT
TRBV18	TRBD1	TRBJ1-1	NA	CASSAGAQGAEAFF	TGTGCCAGCTCAGCCGGGGCCCAGGGGGCTGAAGCTTTCTTT
TRBV7-2	NA	TRBJ1-3	NA	CASQVVSGNTIYF	TGTGCCAGCCAGGTTGTCTCTGGAAACACCATATATTTT
TRBV6-1	TRBD2	TRBJ2-1	NA	CASSGGSMYEQFF	TGTGCCAGCAGTGGCGGGAGCATGTATGAGCAGTTCTTC
TRBV7-2	NA	TRBJ2-6	NA	CASSLAISSGANVLTF	TGTGCCAGCAGCCTTGCGATAAGCTCTGGGGCCAACGTCCTGACTTTC
TRBV21-1	NA	TRBJ2-7	NA	CPTRRVPGHHSYEQYF	TGTCCCACTCGACGGGTCCCGGGACACCACTCCTACGAGCAGTACTTC
TRBV27	TRBD2	TRBJ2-1	NA	CASSRTSVYNEQFF	TGTGCCAGCAGTCGGACTAGCGTCTACAATGAGCAGTTCTTC
TRBV7-7	NA	TRBJ1-6	NA	CASSFFQRGCNSPLHF	TGTGCTAGCAGCTTCTTCCAAAGGGGTTGTAATTCACCCCTCCACTTT